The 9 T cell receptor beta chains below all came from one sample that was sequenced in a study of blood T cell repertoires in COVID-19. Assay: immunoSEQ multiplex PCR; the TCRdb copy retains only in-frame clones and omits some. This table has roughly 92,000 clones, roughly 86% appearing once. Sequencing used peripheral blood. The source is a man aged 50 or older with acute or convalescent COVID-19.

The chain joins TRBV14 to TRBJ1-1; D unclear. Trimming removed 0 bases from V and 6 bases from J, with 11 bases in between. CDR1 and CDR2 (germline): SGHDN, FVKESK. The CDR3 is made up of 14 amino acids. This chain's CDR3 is CASSQEVGGSEAFF. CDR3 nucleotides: TGTGCCAGCAGCCAAGAGGTAGGCGGATCTGAAGCTTTCTTT.

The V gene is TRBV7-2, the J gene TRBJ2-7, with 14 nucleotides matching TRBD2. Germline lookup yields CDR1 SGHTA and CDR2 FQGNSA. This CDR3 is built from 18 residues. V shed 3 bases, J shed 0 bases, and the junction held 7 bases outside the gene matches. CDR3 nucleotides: TGTGCCAGCAGCTTCGAGGGACTAGCGGGAGACCTCTCCTACGAGCAGTACTTC. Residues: CASSFEGLAGDLSYEQYF.

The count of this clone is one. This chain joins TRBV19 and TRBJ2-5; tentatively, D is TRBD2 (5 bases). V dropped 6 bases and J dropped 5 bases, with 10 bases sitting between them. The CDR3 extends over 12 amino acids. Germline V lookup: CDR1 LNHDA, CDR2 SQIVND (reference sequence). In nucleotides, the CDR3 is TGTGCCAGTAGCGGCGGGCGGGAGACCCAGTACTTC. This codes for CASSGGRETQYF. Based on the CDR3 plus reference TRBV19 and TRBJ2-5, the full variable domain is DGGITQSPKYLFRKEGQNVTLSCEQNLNHDAMYWYRQDPGQGLRLIYYSQIVNDFQKGDIAEGYSVSREKKESFPLTVTSAQKNPTAFYLCASSGGRETQYFGPGTRLLVL.

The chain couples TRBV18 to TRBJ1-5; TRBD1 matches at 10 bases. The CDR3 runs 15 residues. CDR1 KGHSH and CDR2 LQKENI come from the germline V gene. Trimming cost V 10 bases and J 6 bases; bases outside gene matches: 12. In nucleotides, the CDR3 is TGTGCCACAACTACCGGGACAGGGGTTTCTCAGCCCCAGCATTTT. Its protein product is CATTTGTGVSQPQHF.

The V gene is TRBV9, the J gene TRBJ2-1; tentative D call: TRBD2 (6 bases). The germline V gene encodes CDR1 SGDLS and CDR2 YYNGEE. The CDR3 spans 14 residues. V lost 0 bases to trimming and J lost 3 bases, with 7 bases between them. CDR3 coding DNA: TGTGCCAGCAGCGTAGTCGGGAGCTACAATGAGCAGTTCTTC. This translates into CASSVVGSYNEQFF.

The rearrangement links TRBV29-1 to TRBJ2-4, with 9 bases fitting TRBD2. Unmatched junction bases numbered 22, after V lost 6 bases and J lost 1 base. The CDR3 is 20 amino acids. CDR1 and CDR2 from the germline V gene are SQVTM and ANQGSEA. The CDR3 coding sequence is TGCAGCGTCGGCCCCCCGCGGGGTAGCGGGAGAATGGGGGCCAAAAACATTCAGTACTTC. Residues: CSVGPPRGSGRMGAKNIQYF.

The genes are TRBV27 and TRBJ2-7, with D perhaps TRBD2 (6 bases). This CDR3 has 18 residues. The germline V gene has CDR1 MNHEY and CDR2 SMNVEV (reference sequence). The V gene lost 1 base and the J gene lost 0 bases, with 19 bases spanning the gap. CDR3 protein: CASSLYGSRGSISYEQYF. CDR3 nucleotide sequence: TGTGCCAGCAGTTTATACGGGAGTCGGGGGAGTATCTCCTACGAGCAGTACTTC.

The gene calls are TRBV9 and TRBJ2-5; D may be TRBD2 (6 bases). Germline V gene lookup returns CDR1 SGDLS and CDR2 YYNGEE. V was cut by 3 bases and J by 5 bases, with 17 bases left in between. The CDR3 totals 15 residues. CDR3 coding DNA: TGTGCCAGCAGCGCCAGAGGAGGGAGCGTTGAGACCCAGTACTTC. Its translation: CASSARGGSVETQYF. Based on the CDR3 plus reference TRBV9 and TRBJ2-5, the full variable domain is DSGVTQTPKHLITATGQRVTLRCSPRSGDLSVYWYQQSLDQGLQFLIQYYNGEERAKGNILERFSAQQFPDLHSELNLSSLELGDSALYFCASSARGGSVETQYFGPGTRLLVL.

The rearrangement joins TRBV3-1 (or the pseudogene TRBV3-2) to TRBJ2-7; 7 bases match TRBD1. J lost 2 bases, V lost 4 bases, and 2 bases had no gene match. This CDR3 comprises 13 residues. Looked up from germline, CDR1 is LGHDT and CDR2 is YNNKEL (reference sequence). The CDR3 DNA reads TGTGCCAGCAGCCTCGGGACAGCCTACGAGCAGTACTTC. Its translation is CASSLGTAYEQYF.